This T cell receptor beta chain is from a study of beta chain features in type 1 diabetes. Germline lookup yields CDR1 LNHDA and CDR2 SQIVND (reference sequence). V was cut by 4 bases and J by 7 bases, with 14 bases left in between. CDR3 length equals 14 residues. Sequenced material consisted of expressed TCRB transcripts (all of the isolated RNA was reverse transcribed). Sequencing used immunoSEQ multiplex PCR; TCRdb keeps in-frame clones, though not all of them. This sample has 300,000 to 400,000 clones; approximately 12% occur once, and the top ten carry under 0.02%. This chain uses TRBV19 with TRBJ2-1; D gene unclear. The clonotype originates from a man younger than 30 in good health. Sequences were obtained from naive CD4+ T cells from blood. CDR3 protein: CASSTQRFENEQFF. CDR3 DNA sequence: TGTGCCAGTAGTACTCAGAGGTTTGAAAATGAGCAGTTCTTC.